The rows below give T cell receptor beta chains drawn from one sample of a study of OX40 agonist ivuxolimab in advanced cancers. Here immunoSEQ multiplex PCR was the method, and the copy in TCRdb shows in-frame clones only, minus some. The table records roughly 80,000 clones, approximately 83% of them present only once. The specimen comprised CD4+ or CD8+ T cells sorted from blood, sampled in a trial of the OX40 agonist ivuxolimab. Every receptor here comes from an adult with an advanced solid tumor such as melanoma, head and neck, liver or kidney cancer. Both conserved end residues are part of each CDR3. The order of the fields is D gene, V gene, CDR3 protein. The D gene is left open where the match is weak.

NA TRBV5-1 CASSAIPSTNTEAFF
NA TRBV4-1 CATSSGQISEAFF
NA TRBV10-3 CAISAGPPESPLHF
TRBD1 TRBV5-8 CASSSAISGTGGHETQYF
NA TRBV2 CASSERQSYGYTF
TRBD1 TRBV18 CASSLQGLANYGYTF
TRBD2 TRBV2 CASSAQGGADTQYF
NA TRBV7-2 CASSPRAFNSPLHF
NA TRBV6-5 CASSYSRSSGNSPLHF
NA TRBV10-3 CAISELGTPNSPLHF
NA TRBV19 CASSIIGFTGELFF
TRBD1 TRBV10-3 CAIAGQASGNTIYF
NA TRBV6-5 CASSYSHREISPLHF
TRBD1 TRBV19 CASSIQQGVVDTQYF
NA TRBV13 CASSRMTGPGANVLTF